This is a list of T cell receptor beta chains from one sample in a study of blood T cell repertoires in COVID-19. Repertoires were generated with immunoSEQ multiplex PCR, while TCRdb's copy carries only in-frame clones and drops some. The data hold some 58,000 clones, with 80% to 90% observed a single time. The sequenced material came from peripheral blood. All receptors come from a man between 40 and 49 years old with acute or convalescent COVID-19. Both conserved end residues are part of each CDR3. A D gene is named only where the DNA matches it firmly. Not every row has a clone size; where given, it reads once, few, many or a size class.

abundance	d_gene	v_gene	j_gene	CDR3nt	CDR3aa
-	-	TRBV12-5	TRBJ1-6	TGTGCTAGTGGATCGGGAGTATTAACGTCGTCCCTCCACTTT	CASGSGVLTSSLHF
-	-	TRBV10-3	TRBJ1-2	TGTGCCATCAGTGATTCAGGGATCTATGGCTACACCTTC	CAISDSGIYGYTF
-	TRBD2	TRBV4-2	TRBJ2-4	TGTGCCAGCAGCCAAGGGGCTAGCGGGGGTGAACTAGCCAAAAACATTCAGTACTTC	CASSQGASGGELAKNIQYF
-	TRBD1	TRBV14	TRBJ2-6	TGTGCCAGCAGTGACAGGGGATCTGGGGCCAACGTCCTGACTTTC	CASSDRGSGANVLTF
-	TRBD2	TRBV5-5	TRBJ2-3	TGTGCCAGCAGCTTGGGGCTAGCGGGGGGGCAAGATACGCAGTATTTT	CASSLGLAGGQDTQYF
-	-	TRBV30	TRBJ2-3	TGTGCCTGGAGTGTACGAGGGGATACGCAGTATTTT	CAWSVRGDTQYF
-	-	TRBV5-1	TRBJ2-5	TGCGCCAGCAGCTTAATAACCAGCCAAGAGACCCAGTACTTC	CASSLITSQETQYF
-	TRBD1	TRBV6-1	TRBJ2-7	TGTGCCAGCAGTGAAGCGTTACCGGGACAGGGCTCCGAGCAGTACTTC	CASSEALPGQGSEQYF
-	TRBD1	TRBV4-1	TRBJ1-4	TGCGCCAGCAGCCAAGGTCCGGGACAGGGCGGAAAACTGTTTTTT	CASSQGPGQGGKLFF
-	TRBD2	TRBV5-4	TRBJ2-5	TGTGCCAGCAGCTTGGCCGGTGAGCGGGGGGGTTGGGAGACCCAGTACTTC	CASSLAGERGGWETQYF
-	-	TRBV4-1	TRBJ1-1	TGCGCCAGCAGCCAAGTCAGGGGAGACACTGAAGCTTTCTTT	CASSQVRGDTEAFF
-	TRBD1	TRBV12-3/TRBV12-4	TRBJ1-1	TGTGCCAGCAGTCTGGGACAGGGATCTGAAGCTTTCTTT	CASSLGQGSEAFF
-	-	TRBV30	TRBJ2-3	TGTGCCTGGAGAGGGACACTCTCCACAGATACGCAGTATTTT	CAWRGTLSTDTQYF
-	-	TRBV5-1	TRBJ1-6	TGCGCCAGCAGCTCTACCCGCCAACAGAATTCACCCCTCCACTTT	CASSSTRQQNSPLHF
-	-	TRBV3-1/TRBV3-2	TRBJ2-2	TGTGCCAGCAGTCGCAACAGGGCTTCGAACACCGGGGAGCTGTTTTTT	CASSRNRASNTGELFF
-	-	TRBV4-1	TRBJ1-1	TGCGCCAGCAGCCAAGATGAATCCCGTCGAGGGAAAGCTTTCTTT	CASSQDESRRGKAFF
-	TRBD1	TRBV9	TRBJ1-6	TGTGCCAGCAGCGTGGGACAGGGAAATTCACCCCTCCACTTT	CASSVGQGNSPLHF
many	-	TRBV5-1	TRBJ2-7	TGCGCCAGCAGCTTAACCGGGACACTCGACGAGCAGTACTTC	CASSLTGTLDEQYF
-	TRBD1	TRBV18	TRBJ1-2	TGTGCCAGCTCACTGAACCGGGACAGCCTAGCAAATGGCTACACCTTC	CASSLNRDSLANGYTF
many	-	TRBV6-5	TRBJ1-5	TGTGCCAGCACCCAAGGGGGGGTTTTCGGGAAGCCCCAGCATTTT	CASTQGGVFGKPQHF
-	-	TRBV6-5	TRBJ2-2	TGTGCCAGCAGCCGCAGACTAGTAGGAACCGGGGAGCTGTTTTTT	CASSRRLVGTGELFF
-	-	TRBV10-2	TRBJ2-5	TGCGCCAGCAGTTCCCACCGGGACACACAAGAGACCCAGTACTTC	CASSSHRDTQETQYF
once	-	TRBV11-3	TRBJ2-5	TGTGCCAGCAGCTTAGGGGGGGAAGGGCAGGAGACCCAGTACTTC	CASSLGGEGQETQYF
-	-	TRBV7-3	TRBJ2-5	TGTGCCAGCAGCCGCACTGGTGGAGGGAGAGAGACCCAGTACTTC	CASSRTGGGRETQYF
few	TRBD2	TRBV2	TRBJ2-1	TGTGCCAGCACGACCGGAACTAGCGGGGGGAAGCAGTTCTTC	CASTTGTSGGKQFF
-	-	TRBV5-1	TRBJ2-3	TGCGCCAGCTCAATGGACAGACCCACAGATACGCAGTATTTT	CASSMDRPTDTQYF
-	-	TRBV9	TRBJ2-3	TGTGCCAGCAGCGTAGGAGCACAGTCTTACACAGATACGCAGTATTTT	CASSVGAQSYTDTQYF
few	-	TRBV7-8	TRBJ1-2	TGTGCCAGCAGCTTAGCGGCCCAGGGAGGTGGCTACACCTTC	CASSLAAQGGGYTF
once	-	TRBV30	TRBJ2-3	TGTGCCTGGAGTGCTAGGGATACGCAGTATTTT	CAWSARDTQYF
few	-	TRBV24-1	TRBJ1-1	TGTGCCACCAGTGACACGACAGGGAACACTGAAGCTTTCTTT	CATSDTTGNTEAFF
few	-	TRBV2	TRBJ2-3	TGTGCCAGCAGCCGACAGTTTCGCGCAGATACGCAGTATTTT	CASSRQFRADTQYF
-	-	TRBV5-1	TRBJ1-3	TGCGCCAGCAGCTTGGCGGGGACTGGAAACACCATATATTTT	CASSLAGTGNTIYF
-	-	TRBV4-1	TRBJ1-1	TGCGCCAGCAGCCTTGACATGAACACTGAAGCTTTCTTT	CASSLDMNTEAFF
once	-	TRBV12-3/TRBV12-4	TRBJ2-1	TGTGCCAGCAGTTTAGGGTGGAGGGAATCGGTCTTC	CASSLGWRESVF
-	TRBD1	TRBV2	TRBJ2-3	TGTGCCAGCAGTGAAGACAGGGGGGCCCCAGATACGCAGTATTTT	CASSEDRGAPDTQYF
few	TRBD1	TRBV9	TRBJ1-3	TGTGCCAGCAGCGTAGGAGTTACGGGACAGGCTGGAAACACCATATATTTT	CASSVGVTGQAGNTIYF
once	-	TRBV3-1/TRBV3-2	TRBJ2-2	TGTGCCAGCAGCCAAGTGGGGCCTAACACCGGGGAGCTGTTTTTT	CASSQVGPNTGELFF
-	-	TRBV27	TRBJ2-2	TGTGCCAGCAGTTTAGAGGGCACCGGGGAGCTGTTTTTT	CASSLEGTGELFF
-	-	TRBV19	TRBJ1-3	TGTGCCAGTAGTGCATCGCCCTGGACTAGGCACACCATATATTTT	CASSASPWTRHTIYF
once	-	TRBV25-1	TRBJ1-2	TGTGCCAGCAGTGTCCCCTTTAGTGGGGGCGTTGGTCTTGGCTACACCTTC	CASSVPFSGGVGLGYTF
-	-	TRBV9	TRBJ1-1	TGTGCCAGCAGCGCCGAAGGAGGGGTGAACACTGAAGCTTTCTTT	CASSAEGGVNTEAFF
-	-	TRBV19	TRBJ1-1	TGTGCCAGTACCCTAAGTGGACTCTCCGGGCGGACTGAAGCTTTCTTT	CASTLSGLSGRTEAFF
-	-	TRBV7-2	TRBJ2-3	TGTGCCAGCAGCTTTCGGACAGGGGTTAGCGGGGGCCGTCGGGATACGCAGTATTTT	CASSFRTGVSGGRRDTQYF
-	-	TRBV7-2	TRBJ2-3	TGTGCCAGCAGCTTACTTTCTAGCACAGATACGCAGTATTTT	CASSLLSSTDTQYF
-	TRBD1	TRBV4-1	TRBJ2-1	TGCGCCAGCAGCTTACGACAGGGCCTCTCCTACAATGAGCAGTTCTTC	CASSLRQGLSYNEQFF
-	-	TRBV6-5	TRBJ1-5	TGTGCCAGCACCAGAGCGATCAATCAGCCCCAGCATTTT	CASTRAINQPQHF
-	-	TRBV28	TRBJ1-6	-	CASSSSADNSPLHF
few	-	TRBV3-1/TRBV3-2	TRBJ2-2	TGTGCCAGCAGCCAAGGAATCCCTTGGGGGGGGCCCACCGGGGAGCTGTTTTTT	CASSQGIPWGGPTGELFF
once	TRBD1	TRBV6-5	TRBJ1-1	TGTGCCAGCAGGTTAGCGACAGGGTCCGCTGAAGCTTTCTTT	CASRLATGSAEAFF
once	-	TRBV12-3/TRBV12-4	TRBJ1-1	TGTGCCATCCGGGACAACTTGAACACTGAAGCTTTCTTT	CAIRDNLNTEAFF
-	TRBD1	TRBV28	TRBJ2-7	TGTGCCACCTTTAACAGGGGGCGCCGGACGGGGGAGCAGTACTTC	CATFNRGRRTGEQYF
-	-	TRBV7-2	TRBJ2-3	TGTGCCAGCAGCTCATCGGGGGCGGGGGAATGGGATACGCAGTATTTT	CASSSSGAGEWDTQYF
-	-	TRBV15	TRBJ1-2	TGTGCCACCAGCAGTGCGGAGGGGGGGGCACTATATGGCTACACCTTC	CATSSAEGGALYGYTF
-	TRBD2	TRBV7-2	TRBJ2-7	TGTGCCAGCAGCACCAGCGGGGGGGCCTACGAGCAGTACTTC	CASSTSGGAYEQYF
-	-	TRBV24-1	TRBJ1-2	TGTGCCACCAGTGTCGGGGGGGCTAATGGCTACACCTTC	CATSVGGANGYTF